This T cell receptor beta chain originates from a study of blood T cell repertoires in COVID-19. Study members were between 18 and 89 years old and lived in 24 US regions. Cohort placement rested on clinical history that participants reported themselves. Exposed study participants had met a COVID-19 case within 2 weeks before entry. The V end was cut by 1 base, the J end by 4 bases, with 11 bases between. The length of the CDR3 is 14 residues. Germline CDR1 is SNHLY and CDR2 is FYNNEI. Original methodology: Amplification of reference gene primers provided the estimated nucleated cell counts. Sequenced by immunoSEQ multiplex PCR; TCRdb stores in-frame clones only, minus some. V, J and clone size are taken as reported in that table, and D and trimming were inferred from the DNA itself. This sample yields roughly 280,000 clones, of which about 91% are seen a single time; approximately 2.7% belongs to the top ten.

The genes are TRBV2 and TRBJ2-7; D possibly corresponds to TRBD2 (7 bases). This receptor was taken from a man aged 40-49 years who had been exposed to COVID-19. The sample taken for sequencing was PBMCs or T cells enriched from blood (not recorded which). For the CDR3, the DNA is TGTGCCAGCAGTGAAGTGGCGGGGGCATACGAGCAGTACTTC. The encoded protein is CASSEVAGAYEQYF.